What follows are 26 T cell receptor beta chains derived from one specimen sequenced in a study of shared clonotypes between healthy human individuals. Assay: immunoSEQ multiplex PCR; the TCRdb copy retains only in-frame clones and omits some. The sample records some 2,100,000 clones, 90% to 96% being singletons. The sequencing sample was made of naive CD4+ T cells sorted from blood. The subset: CD45RA+ positively selected. The receptors here all came from a man aged 18 to 30 in good health.

The V call is TRBV11-2, the J call TRBJ2-2, with a weak D call TRBD2 (6 bases). V dropped 5 bases and J dropped 8 bases, with 12 bases sitting between them. CDR3 length: 13 amino acids. Germline lookup yields CDR1 SGHAT and CDR2 FQNNGV. In nucleotides, the CDR3 is TGTGCCAGCAGCCGGGACTTTCGAGGGGAGCTGTTTTTT. Translation: CASSRDFRGELFF.

The genes are TRBV7-9 and TRBJ2-2; D is ambiguous. The CDR3 extends over 16 amino acids. V was cut by 4 bases and J by 0 bases, with 12 bases left in between. Per germline, CDR1 SEHNR and CDR2 FQNEAQ (reference sequence). CDR3 in amino acids: CASSYPLGANTGELFF. CDR3 sequence (DNA): TGTGCCAGCAGCTACCCCCTGGGCGCGAACACCGGGGAGCTGTTTTTT.

This clone was observed a single time. This chain connects TRBV18 to TRBJ2-5; no clear D gene. The germline V gene encodes CDR1 KGHSH and CDR2 LQKENI. The length of the CDR3 is 13 residues. The V end was cut by 0 bases, the J end by 5 bases, with 7 bases between. The CDR3 coding sequence is TGTGCCAGCTCACCACCGAATAGCGAGACCCAGTACTTC. This sequence encodes CASSPPNSETQYF. The full variable domain, rest sourced from reference TRBV18 and TRBJ2-5, is NAGVMQNPRHLVRRRGQEARLRCSPMKGHSHVYWYRQLPEEGLKFMVYLQKENIIDESGMPKERFSAEFPKEGPSILRIQQVVRGDSAAYFCASSPPNSETQYFGPGTRLLVL.

The chain uses TRBV7-2 and TRBJ2-7; the D gene is possibly TRBD2 (6 bases). The CDR3 is 15 residues long. Per the germline V gene, CDR1 is SGHTA and CDR2 is FQGNSA. V lost 7 bases and J lost 2, with 18 bases in between. The CDR3 region is CASISREAPTYEQYF. Written as DNA, the CDR3 is TGTGCCAGCATCTCGAGGGAGGCCCCTACCTACGAGCAGTACTTC. The variable domain in full, completed from reference TRBV7-2 and TRBJ2-7, reads GAGVSQSPSNKVTEKGKDVELRCDPISGHTALYWYRQSLGQGLEFLIYFQGNSAPDKSGLPSDRFSAERTGGSVSTLTIQRTQQEDSAVYLCASISREAPTYEQYFGPGTRLTVT.

This clone came up once. One junction end does not reproduce the germline sequence, and a read error may be involved. V is TRBV25-1 and J is TRBJ2-7; 11 bases align to TRBD1. Per the germline V gene, CDR1 is MGHDK and CDR2 is SYGVNS. The CDR3 extends over 14 amino acids. CDR3 protein: CASVKGGTGGVQSF. Written as DNA, the CDR3 is TGTGCCTCAGTGAAAGGCGGGACAGGGGGTGTTCAGTCCTTC.

A single count supports this clone. J is TRBJ1-5 and V is TRBV2; D unclear. With 8 bases removed from V and 7 bases from J, the gap between germline ends came to 21 bases. The germline V gene has CDR1 SNHLY and CDR2 FYNNEI. This CDR3 contains 15 residues. This chain's CDR3 is CASAAGAIHSQPQHF. The CDR3 DNA reads TGTGCCAGCGCCGCGGGCGCGATTCATAGCCAGCCCCAGCATTTT.

This chain uses TRBV2 with TRBJ2-2; D perhaps matches TRBD2 (5 bases). Germline loops: CDR1 SNHLY, CDR2 FYNNEI. CDR3 length: 14 amino acids. With 3 bases removed from V and 5 bases from J, the gap between germline ends came to 10 bases. The CDR3 coding sequence is TGTGCCAGCAGTGAGAGCGCGGGTACCGGGGAGCTGTTTTTT. Residues: CASSESAGTGELFF.

CDR3 in DNA: TGTGCCAGCAGCACGCAGGGGTCAGGCAAAAACATTCAGTACTTC. It yields the protein CASSTQGSGKNIQYF. The rearrangement uses TRBV7-9 and TRBJ2-4; weak D call: TRBD1 (6 bases). Germline assignment: CDR1 SEHNR and CDR2 FQNEAQ (reference sequence). The V end lost 5 bases, the J end lost 3 bases, and 14 bases lay between the germline ends. The CDR3 loop spans 15 amino acids.

Concerning this clone itself: Other DNA sequences from this sample encode an identical CDR3 as well. This sequence joins TRBV5-1 and TRBJ2-7, with D perhaps assigned TRBD1 or TRBD2 (5 bases each). The germline gives CDR1 SGHRS, CDR2 YFSETQ. Trimming cost V 0 bases and J 4 bases, with 8 bases left between them. This CDR3 contains 13 residues. CDR3 in amino acids: CASSLEGSYEQYF. CDR3 sequence (DNA): TGCGCCAGCAGCTTGGAGGGGAGTTACGAGCAGTACTTC.

The rearrangement links TRBV5-1 to TRBJ1-6; TRBD1 is a possible D gene (5 bases). This CDR3 is 16 amino acids long. Germline lookup yields CDR1 SGHRS and CDR2 YFSETQ. With 4 bases removed from V and 6 bases from J, the gap between germline ends came to 17 bases. CDR3 sequence: CASSPEGTGVNSPLHF. DNA of the CDR3: TGCGCCAGCAGCCCGGAGGGGACGGGGGTTAATTCACCCCTCCACTTT.

This clone was recorded a few times. The chain has TRBV7-6 and TRBJ2-5; D not resolved. CDR3 length equals 15 residues. The ends were cut back, 5 bases at V and 4 bases at J, with 17 bases in the middle. Per germline, CDR1 SGHVS and CDR2 FNYEAQ. The CDR3 DNA sequence: TGTGCCAGCAGCCTCCAAGGAGCATTTGGAGAGACCCAGTACTTC. This sequence encodes CASSLQGAFGETQYF.

The chain combines TRBV6-1 with TRBJ1-5; D might be TRBD1 (5 bases). The length of the CDR3 is 15 residues. In germline, CDR1 is MNHNS, CDR2 SASEGT. The ends were cut back, 0 bases at V and 2 bases at J, with 8 bases in the middle. The CDR3, as DNA: TGTGCCAGCAGTGAAGCGCAGGGTGGCAATCAGCCCCAGCATTTT. As protein: CASSEAQGGNQPQHF.

This clone was recorded a few times. The sample contains more than one DNA sequence encoding this CDR3. The DNA for the CDR3 is TGCGCCAGCAGCTTGGGGCTAGCGGGGAGCACAGATACGCAGTATTTT. Its protein is CASSLGLAGSTDTQYF. The chain combines TRBV5-1 with TRBJ2-3, with 9 bases that match TRBD2. The CDR3 runs 16 residues. Germline V gives CDR1 SGHRS, CDR2 YFSETQ. V dropped 0 bases and J dropped 0; count of bases not matched to a gene: 2.

The sample holds one count of this clone. V and J are TRBV2 and TRBJ1-6, with D hard to call. Trimming cost V 9 bases and J 4 bases, with 19 bases left between them. The V gene's germline CDR1 is SNHLY and CDR2 FYNNEI. The CDR3 extends over 16 amino acids. The CDR3, as DNA: TGTGCCAGTAGAGAAAGTGGCCTTTTGTATAATTCACCCCTCCACTTT. Translated: CASRESGLLYNSPLHF.

This sequence joins TRBV28 and TRBJ1-5; no definite D call. CDR1 and CDR2 from the germline V gene are MDHEN and SYDVKM. The CDR3 contains 14 residues. V was shortened by 2 bases and J by 5 bases, with 10 bases between the two germline ends. CDR3 in amino acids: CASSLLTSYQPQHF. The DNA for the CDR3 is TGTGCCAGCAGTTTACTCACCTCATATCAGCCCCAGCATTTT.

This clone was detected only once. V is TRBV2 and J is TRBJ1-2, with D unresolved. Per germline, CDR1 SNHLY and CDR2 FYNNEI. V lost 3 bases and J 2 bases, leaving 13 bases between the germline ends. The CDR3 runs to 15 residues. In DNA, the CDR3 is TGTGCCAGCAGTGACGAGGTATTTGCCAACTATGGCTACACCTTC. Its protein product is CASSDEVFANYGYTF. Filled out from reference TRBV2 and TRBJ1-2, the complete variable domain reads EPEVTQTPSHQVTQMGQEVILRCVPISNHLYFYWYRQILGQKVEFLVSFYNNEISEKSEIFDDQFSVERPDGSNFTLKIRSTKLEDSAMYFCASSDEVFANYGYTFGSGTRLTVV.

The chain employs TRBV5-4 and TRBJ1-3, with TRBD1 matching over 7 bases. The V and J ends lost 3 bases and 4 bases, in that order; junction bases with no gene match: 7. The V gene's germline CDR1 is SGHNT and CDR2 YYREEE (reference sequence). The CDR3 loop spans 15 amino acids. The CDR3 sequence: CASSSGQTDGNTIYF. The CDR3, as DNA: TGTGCCAGCAGCTCGGGACAGACAGACGGAAACACCATATATTTT.

The CDR3 DNA reads TGTGCCAGCAGTAAGACAGGGGACTATGGCTACACCTTC. Encoded protein: CASSKTGDYGYTF. This chain joins TRBV2 and TRBJ1-2, with TRBD1 matching over 8 bases. The CDR3 runs 13 residues. The germline V gene encodes CDR1 SNHLY and CDR2 FYNNEI. J gave up 3 bases and V 5 bases, and 2 bases lay outside the gene matches.

The rearrangement joins TRBV7-8 to TRBJ2-1; 9 nucleotides match TRBD2. The CDR3 has 15 amino acids. Germline V gene sequence: CDR1 SGHVS, CDR2 FQNEAQ. Trimming cost V 0 bases and J 6 bases; bases outside gene matches: 3. CDR3 bases: TGTGCCAGCAGCTTAGCCGGGACTAGCCCCAATGAGCAGTTCTTC. Residues: CASSLAGTSPNEQFF.

This chain links TRBV18 with TRBJ2-4, with 12 nucleotides matching TRBD1. The CDR3 totals 15 residues. The germline V gene encodes CDR1 KGHSH and CDR2 LQKENI. V lost 3 bases and J lost 9; bases outside the gene matches: 6. CDR3 coding DNA: TGTGCCAGCTCACCGCCGGGACAGGGGGCACTCATTCAGTACTTC. It encodes CASSPPGQGALIQYF. Supplemented by reference TRBV18 and TRBJ2-4, the full variable domain reads NAGVMQNPRHLVRRRGQEARLRCSPMKGHSHVYWYRQLPEEGLKFMVYLQKENIIDESGMPKERFSAEFPKEGPSILRIQQVVRGDSAAYFCASSPPGQGALIQYFGAGTRLSVL.

The rearrangement uses TRBV5-4 and TRBJ2-2, with D perhaps matching TRBD1 (6 bases). This CDR3 is 15 amino acids long. The V end was cut by 6 bases, the J end by 4 bases, with 16 bases between. CDR1 and CDR2 (germline): SGHNT, YYREEE (reference sequence). CDR3 loop: CASTPTGTITGELFF. The CDR3 coding sequence is TGTGCCAGCACCCCGACAGGAACTATCACCGGGGAGCTGTTTTTT.

This clone has a single count. V is TRBV9 and J is TRBJ1-6, with unresolved D. The germline CDR1 and CDR2 sequences are SGDLS and YYNGEE. The CDR3 is 16 residues long. Trimming cost V 0 bases and J 9 bases, with 16 bases left between them. The CDR3 spells CASSVDPWGDGSPLHF. The CDR3 nucleotides read TGTGCCAGCAGCGTAGATCCTTGGGGTGACGGTTCACCCCTCCACTTT. The full variable domain, its missing parts supplied by reference TRBV9 and TRBJ1-6, is DSGVTQTPKHLITATGQRVTLRCSPRSGDLSVYWYQQSLDQGLQFLIQYYNGEERAKGNILERFSAQQFPDLHSELNLSSLELGDSALYFCASSVDPWGDGSPLHFGNGTRLTVT.

The chain couples TRBV19 to TRBJ1-2, with D possibly matching TRBD1 (6 bases). The germline V and J ends were trimmed by 11 bases and 5 bases, with 15 bases remaining between them. Germline values: CDR1 LNHDA, CDR2 SQIVND (reference sequence). This CDR3 has 12 amino acids. In nucleotides, the CDR3 is TGTGCCGTAGAGGGGGGCAGTTATGGCTACACCTTC. Amino acids: CAVEGGSYGYTF.

CDR3 residues: CASLAGDEQFF. The CDR3 region has the DNA TGTGCCAGCCTCGCAGGGGATGAGCAGTTCTTC. This chain joins TRBV2 and TRBJ2-1, with a weak D call TRBD1 (6 bases). The CDR3 sequence is 11 residues long. CDR1 SNHLY and CDR2 FYNNEI come from the germline V gene. V lost 8 bases to trimming and J lost 8 bases, with 10 bases between them.

Worth noting for this clone: The same CDR3 also results from other DNA sequences found in this sample. The chain carries TRBV10-3 and TRBJ2-7; D not resolved. The CDR3 is 12 amino acids. V was cut by 2 bases and J by 3 bases, with 5 bases left in between. Germline CDR1 and CDR2: ENHRY and SYGVKD. The DNA for the CDR3 is TGTGCCATCAGTGAGGCTGGCTACGAGCAGTACTTC. Translating it yields CAISEAGYEQYF.

The J gene is TRBJ2-5, the V gene TRBV10-3; TRBD2 aligns across 9 bases. The V gene end was trimmed by 3 bases and the J gene end by 5 bases; junction bases not matched to a gene: 13. The CDR3 spans 17 residues. In germline, CDR1 is ENHRY, CDR2 SYGVKD. The CDR3 loop is CAISEGRWREGLETQYF. CDR3 DNA: TGTGCCATCAGTGAAGGGAGGTGGCGGGAGGGCCTCGAGACCCAGTACTTC.